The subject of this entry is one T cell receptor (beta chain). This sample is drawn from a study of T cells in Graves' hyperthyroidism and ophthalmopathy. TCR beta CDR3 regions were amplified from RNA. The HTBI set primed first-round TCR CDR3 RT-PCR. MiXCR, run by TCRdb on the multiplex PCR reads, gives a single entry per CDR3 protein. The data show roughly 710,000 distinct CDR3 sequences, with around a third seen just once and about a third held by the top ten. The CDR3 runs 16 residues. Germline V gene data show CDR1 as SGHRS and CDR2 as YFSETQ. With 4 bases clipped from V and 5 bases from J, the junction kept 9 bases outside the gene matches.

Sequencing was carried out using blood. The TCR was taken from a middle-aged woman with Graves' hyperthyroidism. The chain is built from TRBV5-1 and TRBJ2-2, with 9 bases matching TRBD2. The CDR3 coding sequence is TGCGCCAGCAGCCCCTATAGCGGGGGAGATACCGGGGAGCTGTTTTTT. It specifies CASSPYSGGDTGELFF. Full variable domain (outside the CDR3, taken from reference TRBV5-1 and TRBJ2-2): KAGVTQTPRYLIKTRGQQVTLSCSPISGHRSVSWYQQTPGQGLQFLFEYFSETQRNKGNFPGRFSGRQFSNSRSEMNVSTLELGDSALYLCASSPYSGGDTGELFFGEGSRLTVL.